Listed below are T cell receptor beta chains from one sample, sequenced in a study of CD8+CD57+ T cells in acquired aplastic anemia. TCRdb re-derived calls from the reads in MiXCR, one entry per CDR3 protein. Found here are approximately 130,000 distinct CDR3 sequences, about 43% of them singletons; the top ten hold 2.6%. Sequencing was performed on sorted CD4+, CD8+, or CD8+CD57+ T cells (not recorded which) from PBMCs. The receptors derive from a human donor with aplastic anemia. The CDR3 runs from the conserved cysteine through the conserved F or W. Each record gives: J gene, CDR3 length, V gene, clone size, D gene, CDR3 protein, CDR3 DNA. D genes are given only for firm matches. Size is omitted from some rows. Given values are once, few, many or a class for expanded clones.

J: TRBJ2-1
length: 15
V: TRBV6-1
size: many
D: TRBD2
CDR3: CASSVSGVPANEQFF
DNA: TGTGCCAGCAGTGTTAGCGGGGTTCCGGCCAATGAGCAGTTCTTC

J: TRBJ2-5
length: 16
V: TRBV10-3
size: .
D: .
CDR3: CAISSGDGGLQETQYF
DNA: TGTGCCATCAGTTCCGGGGACGGGGGGCTCCAAGAGACCCAGTACTTC

J: TRBJ1-2
length: 12
V: TRBV29-1
size: .
D: .
CDR3: CSVAPTGYGYTF
DNA: TGCAGCGTTGCACCGACAGGCTATGGCTACACCTTC

J: TRBJ2-5
length: 15
V: TRBV6-2/TRBV6-3
size: many
D: .
CDR3: CASSEAGAVKETQYF
DNA: TGTGCCAGCAGCGAGGCAGGGGCGGTGAAAGAGACCCAGTACTTC

J: TRBJ1-2
length: 12
V: TRBV29-1
size: .
D: .
CDR3: CSVKEGVVGYTF
DNA: TGCAGCGTGAAGGAGGGGGTGGTTGGCTACACCTTC

J: TRBJ2-5
length: 15
V: TRBV5-1
size: many
D: .
CDR3: CASSPWGGAIETQYF
DNA: TGCGCCAGCAGCCCCTGGGGGGGGGCCATAGAGACCCAGTACTTC

J: TRBJ1-5
length: 8
V: TRBV20-1
size: many
D: .
CDR3: CSALVQHF
DNA: TGCAGTGCCTTAGTGCAGCATTTT

J: TRBJ2-7
length: 15
V: TRBV6-1
size: many
D: .
CDR3: CASSPRAGASVEQYF
DNA: TGTGCCAGCAGTCCACGGGCTGGGGCCTCTGTCGAGCAGTACTTC

J: TRBJ2-1
length: 15
V: TRBV19
size: many
D: TRBD1
CDR3: CASSTGGTGSNEQFF
DNA: TGTGCCAGTAGCACTGGAGGGACAGGGAGCAATGAGCAGTTCTTC

J: TRBJ1-5
length: 19
V: TRBV20-1
size: .
D: .
CDR3: CSASGRGQGFASFGQPQHF
DNA: TGCAGTGCTAGTGGGCGGGGCCAGGGCTTTGCGTCATTTGGTCAGCCCCAGCATTTT

J: TRBJ1-1
length: 15
V: TRBV9
size: .
D: .
CDR3: CASSVRADLNTEAFF
DNA: TGTGCCAGCAGCGTAAGGGCCGATCTAAACACTGAAGCTTTCTTT

J: TRBJ1-3
length: 13
V: TRBV6-5
size: many
D: .
CDR3: CASSLTLGNTIYF
DNA: TGTGCCAGCAGCTTGACACTTGGAAACACCATATATTTT

J: TRBJ2-1
length: 13
V: TRBV10-3
size: few
D: TRBD2
CDR3: CAISEGGVNEQFF
DNA: TGTGCCATCAGTGAGGGGGGGGTCAATGAGCAGTTCTTC

J: TRBJ1-2
length: 15
V: TRBV19
size: many
D: .
CDR3: CASSAAPSGGYGYTF
DNA: TGTGCCAGTAGTGCAGCCCCCTCGGGGGGCTATGGCTACACCTTC

J: TRBJ2-3
length: 16
V: TRBV5-1
size: .
D: TRBD2
CDR3: CASSGTGTRGTDTQYF
DNA: TGCGCCAGCAGCGGAACCGGGACTAGGGGCACAGATACGCAGTATTTT

J: TRBJ2-7
length: 13
V: TRBV7-2
size: .
D: .
CDR3: CASSLGTYYEQYF
DNA: TGTGCCAGCAGCTTAGGGACCTACTACGAGCAGTACTTC

J: TRBJ1-5
length: 14
V: TRBV2
size: .
D: .
CDR3: CASSPTGLNQPQHF
DNA: TGTGCCAGCAGCCCTACAGGGCTGAATCAGCCCCAGCATTTT

J: TRBJ1-5
length: 17
V: TRBV19
size: many
D: .
CDR3: CALKTGDATISNQPQHF
DNA: TGTGCCCTTAAGACCGGGGACGCAACCATTAGCAATCAGCCCCAGCATTTT

J: TRBJ2-6
length: 18
V: TRBV12-3/TRBV12-4
size: few
D: .
CDR3: CASSFRWLRASGANVLTF
DNA: TGTGCCAGCAGTTTCAGGTGGCTCCGGGCCTCTGGGGCCAACGTCCTGACTTTC

J: TRBJ2-3
length: 15
V: TRBV5-1
size: many
D: .
CDR3: CASSFMGLALDTQYF
DNA: TGCGCCAGCAGCTTTATGGGGCTAGCGTTGGATACGCAGTATTTT

J: TRBJ2-3
length: 15
V: TRBV20-1
size: .
D: TRBD2
CDR3: CSAYTSGGGADTQYF
DNA: TGCAGTGCTTATACTAGCGGGGGAGGGGCAGATACGCAGTATTTT

J: TRBJ2-7
length: 13
V: TRBV25-1
size: .
D: TRBD1
CDR3: CASIGGQFYEQYF
DNA: TGTGCCAGCATTGGGGGACAGTTCTACGAGCAGTACTTC

J: TRBJ1-1
length: 14
V: TRBV5-1
size: many
D: .
CDR3: CASSPGGGTAEAFF
DNA: TGCGCCAGCAGCCCCGGGGGGGGGACCGCTGAAGCTTTCTTT

J: TRBJ1-6
length: 14
V: TRBV9
size: many
D: .
CDR3: CASSVDSGGSPLHF
DNA: TGTGCCAGCAGCGTAGATTCGGGGGGCTCACCCCTCCACTTT

J: TRBJ1-2
length: 15
V: TRBV7-2
size: many
D: TRBD1
CDR3: CASSLSRGQGYGYTF
DNA: TGTGCCAGCAGCTTATCTAGAGGACAGGGATATGGCTACACCTTC

J: TRBJ1-6
length: 15
V: TRBV10-3
size: .
D: .
CDR3: CAISESGGDNSPLHF
DNA: TGTGCCATCAGTGAGTCAGGCGGGGACAATTCACCCCTCCACTTT

J: TRBJ2-7
length: 16
V: TRBV4-3
size: many
D: .
CDR3: CASSQDNQGNYYEQYF
DNA: TGCGCCAGCAGCCAAGATAATCAGGGGAATTATTACGAGCAGTACTTC

J: TRBJ2-1
length: 14
V: TRBV5-1
size: few
D: TRBD2
CDR3: CASYSGGSYNEQFF
DNA: TGCGCCAGCTATAGCGGGGGTTCCTACAATGAGCAGTTCTTC

J: TRBJ2-7
length: 12
V: TRBV10-3
size: .
D: .
CDR3: CAISGNSEGKYF
DNA: TGTGCCATCAGTGGCAATTCGGAGGGAAAGTACTTC

J: TRBJ1-6
length: 13
V: TRBV30
size: many
D: .
CDR3: CAWSGEINSPLHF
DNA: TGTGCCTGGTCCGGGGAGATCAATTCACCCCTCCACTTT

J: TRBJ2-5
length: 13
V: TRBV20-1
size: many
D: .
CDR3: CSASTVRTETQYF
DNA: TGCAGTGCTAGCACCGTTAGGACGGAGACCCAGTACTTC

J: TRBJ2-7
length: 13
V: TRBV6-2/TRBV6-3
size: many
D: .
CDR3: CASSYLGTYEQYF
DNA: TGTGCCAGCAGTTACCTGGGGACCTACGAGCAGTACTTC

J: TRBJ2-5
length: 15
V: TRBV3-1
size: many
D: .
CDR3: CASSQGQQVQETQYF
DNA: TGTGCCAGCAGCCAAGGGCAACAGGTCCAAGAGACCCAGTACTTC

J: TRBJ1-1
length: 14
V: TRBV6-5
size: many
D: .
CDR3: CASSYFSGGRGAFF
DNA: TGTGCCAGCAGTTACTTTTCCGGGGGCAGGGGAGCTTTCTTT

J: TRBJ2-3
length: 12
V: TRBV29-1
size: .
D: .
CDR3: CSPGGAGDTQYF
DNA: TGCAGCCCAGGGGGAGCGGGGGATACGCAGTATTTT

J: TRBJ2-1
length: 14
V: TRBV4-2
size: many
D: .
CDR3: CASSQGRGYNEQFF
DNA: TGTGCCAGCAGCCAAGGGCGCGGTTACAATGAGCAGTTCTTC

J: TRBJ2-3
length: 14
V: TRBV5-1
size: many
D: TRBD1
CDR3: CASSPGGQGDTQYF
DNA: TGCGCCAGCAGCCCTGGGGGACAGGGAGATACGCAGTATTTT

J: TRBJ2-6
length: 15
V: TRBV7-3
size: .
D: .
CDR3: CASSNSRIGANVLTF
DNA: TGTGCCAGCAGCAATAGCAGGATCGGGGCCAACGTCCTGACTTTC

J: TRBJ2-5
length: 13
V: TRBV20-1
size: few
D: .
CDR3: CSARRDFQETQYF
DNA: TGCAGTGCTAGGCGGGACTTCCAAGAGACCCAGTACTTC

J: TRBJ2-1
length: 14
V: TRBV7-7
size: .
D: .
CDR3: CARVAAGRHNEQFF
DNA: TGTGCTAGAGTCGCGGCAGGCCGACACAATGAGCAGTTCTTC

J: TRBJ1-1
length: 16
V: TRBV7-8
size: .
D: .
CDR3: CASSLVYGRRGTEAFF
DNA: TGTGCCAGCAGCTTAGTATACGGCAGACGGGGCACTGAAGCTTTCTTT

J: TRBJ2-5
length: 13
V: TRBV20-1
size: .
D: .
CDR3: CSARRIPQETQYF
DNA: TGCAGTGCTAGGAGAATTCCGCAAGAGACCCAGTACTTC

J: TRBJ1-5
length: 13
V: TRBV2
size: .
D: TRBD1
CDR3: CASCLDREAPQHF
DNA: TGTGCCAGCTGCCTCGACAGGGAGGCGCCCCAGCATTTT

J: TRBJ1-2
length: 16
V: TRBV11-1
size: .
D: .
CDR3: CASSLAPDGVTGGYTF
DNA: TGTGCCAGCAGCTTAGCTCCTGATGGGGTAACAGGTGGCTACACCTTC

J: TRBJ1-4
length: 11
V: TRBV19
size: many
D: .
CDR3: CASRLNEKLFF
DNA: TGTGCCAGTAGGCTTAATGAAAAACTGTTTTTT

J: TRBJ1-3
length: 13
V: TRBV5-1
size: many
D: .
CDR3: CASSYGQGNTIYF
DNA: TGCGCCAGCAGCTACGGACAGGGAAACACCATATATTTT

J: TRBJ1-2
length: 14
V: TRBV19
size: few
D: .
CDR3: CATKPTGPAEGYTF
DNA: TGTGCCACTAAGCCCACAGGTCCCGCGGAGGGCTACACCTTC